The sequence of this TCR beta chain was determined in a study of blood T cell repertoires in COVID-19. Study-wide background: The United States, Italy and Spain supplied acute and convalescent COVID-19 samples. The analysed material was cDNA or gDNA that came from T cells, B-cell-depleted T cells, or PBMCs.

Germline V gives CDR1 SGHTA, CDR2 FQGTGA. The ends were cut back, 8 bases at V and 3 bases at J, with 19 bases in the middle. The CDR3 loop spans 16 amino acids. Methods used by the authors: Cell counts per sample came from amplifying reference gene primers. Using immunoSEQ multiplex PCR, the repertoire was profiled, and TCRdb retains in-frame clones only, with some absent. V and J calls plus clone size are reproduced from that table; the DNA served to infer D and trimming. This table holds tens of thousands of clones, about 89% found once. Sequenced material: peripheral blood. The rearrangement uses TRBV7-3 and TRBJ2-2; D is perhaps TRBD1 (5 bases). The TCR sequence derives from a man between 65 and 80 years old with active or convalescent COVID-19. The CDR3 loop is CASGQGPFRDTGELFF. CDR3 coding DNA: TGTGCCAGCGGGCAGGGTCCATTTCGGGACACCGGGGAGCTGTTTTTT.